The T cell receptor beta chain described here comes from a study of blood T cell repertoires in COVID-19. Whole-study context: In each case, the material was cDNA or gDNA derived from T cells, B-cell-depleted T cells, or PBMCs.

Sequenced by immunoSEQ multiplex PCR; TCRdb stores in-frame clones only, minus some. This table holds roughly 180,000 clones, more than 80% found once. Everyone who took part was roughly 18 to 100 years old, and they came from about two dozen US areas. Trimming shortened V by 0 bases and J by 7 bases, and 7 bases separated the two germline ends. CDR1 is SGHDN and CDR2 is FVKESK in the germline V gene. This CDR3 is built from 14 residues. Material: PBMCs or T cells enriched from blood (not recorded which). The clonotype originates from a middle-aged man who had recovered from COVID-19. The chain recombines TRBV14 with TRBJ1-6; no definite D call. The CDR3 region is CASSQEAPNSPLHF. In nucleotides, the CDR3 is TGTGCCAGCAGCCAAGAGGCCCCGAATTCACCCCTCCACTTT.